This T cell receptor (beta chain) was captured by sequencing in a study of blood T cell repertoires in COVID-19. With 0 bases clipped from V and 7 bases from J, the junction kept 7 bases outside the gene matches. The CDR3 is 15 amino acids. Per the germline V gene, CDR1 is KGHSH and CDR2 is LQKENI. Followed longitudinally, the Seattle patients had been enrolled during active infection. Per the study methods: Estimation of nucleated cell counts was performed using reference gene primer amplification. TCRdb keeps only in-frame clones here, not all; method: immunoSEQ multiplex PCR. That table furnishes V, J and clone size, whereas the DNA furnished D and trimming. The sample shows fewer than 200,000 clones, 83% of them seen only once.

The source material was peripheral blood. The V call is TRBV18, the J call TRBJ1-2; 8 bases are a match to TRBD1. The sequence was collected from a woman between 65 and 79 years old with COVID-19, enrolled during active disease. CDR3 coding DNA: TGTGCCAGCTCACCACCGGACAGGGCAGGGAGTGGCTACACCTTC. This gives the protein CASSPPDRAGSGYTF.